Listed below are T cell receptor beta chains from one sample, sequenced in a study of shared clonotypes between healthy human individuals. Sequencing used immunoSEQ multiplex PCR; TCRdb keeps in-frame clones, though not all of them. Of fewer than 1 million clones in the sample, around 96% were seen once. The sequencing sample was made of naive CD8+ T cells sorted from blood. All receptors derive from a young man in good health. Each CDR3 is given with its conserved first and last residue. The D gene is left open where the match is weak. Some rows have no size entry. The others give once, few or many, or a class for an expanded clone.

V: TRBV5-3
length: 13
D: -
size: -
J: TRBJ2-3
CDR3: CARSSWRVYTQYF
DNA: TGTGCCAGAAGCTCATGGAGGGTCTATACGCAGTATTTT

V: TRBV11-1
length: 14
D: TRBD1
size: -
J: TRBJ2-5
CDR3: CASSSWDRDETQYF
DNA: TGTGCCAGCAGCTCGTGGGACAGGGATGAGACCCAGTACTTC

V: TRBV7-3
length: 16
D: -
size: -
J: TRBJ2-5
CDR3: CASSQSLTGEGETQYF
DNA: TGTGCCAGCAGCCAAAGTTTGACGGGAGAGGGGGAGACCCAGTACTTC

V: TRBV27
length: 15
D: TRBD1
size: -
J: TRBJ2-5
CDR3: CASSPWDRGQETQYF
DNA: TGTGCCAGCAGTCCATGGGACAGGGGTCAAGAGACCCAGTACTTC

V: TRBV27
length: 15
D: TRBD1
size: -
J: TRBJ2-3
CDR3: CASSFRQGGTDTQYF
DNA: TGTGCCAGCAGTTTTCGGCAGGGGGGCACAGATACGCAGTATTTT

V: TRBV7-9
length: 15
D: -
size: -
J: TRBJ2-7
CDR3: CASSPSTAGSYEQYF
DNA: TGTGCCAGCAGCCCCTCAACGGCAGGGAGCTACGAGCAGTACTTC

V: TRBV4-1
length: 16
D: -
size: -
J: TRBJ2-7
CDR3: CASSQDKSSDSYEQYF
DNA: TGCGCCAGCAGCCAAGATAAAAGCTCCGACTCCTACGAGCAGTACTTC

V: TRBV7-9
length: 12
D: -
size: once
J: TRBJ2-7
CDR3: CASSQPPYEQYF
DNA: TGTGCCAGCAGCCAGCCCCCCTACGAGCAGTACTTC

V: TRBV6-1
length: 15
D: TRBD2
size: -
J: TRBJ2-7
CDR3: CASSPNLVGGREQYF
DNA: TGTGCCAGCAGTCCTAACCTAGTGGGGGGGAGGGAGCAGTACTTC

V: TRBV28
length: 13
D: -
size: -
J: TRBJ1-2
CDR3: CASSLNSNYGYTF
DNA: TGTGCCAGCAGCCTCAACTCCAACTATGGCTACACCTTC

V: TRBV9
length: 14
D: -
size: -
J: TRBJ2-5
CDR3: CASSQEGGGETQYF
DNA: TGTGCCAGCAGCCAGGAGGGAGGAGGAGAGACCCAGTACTTC